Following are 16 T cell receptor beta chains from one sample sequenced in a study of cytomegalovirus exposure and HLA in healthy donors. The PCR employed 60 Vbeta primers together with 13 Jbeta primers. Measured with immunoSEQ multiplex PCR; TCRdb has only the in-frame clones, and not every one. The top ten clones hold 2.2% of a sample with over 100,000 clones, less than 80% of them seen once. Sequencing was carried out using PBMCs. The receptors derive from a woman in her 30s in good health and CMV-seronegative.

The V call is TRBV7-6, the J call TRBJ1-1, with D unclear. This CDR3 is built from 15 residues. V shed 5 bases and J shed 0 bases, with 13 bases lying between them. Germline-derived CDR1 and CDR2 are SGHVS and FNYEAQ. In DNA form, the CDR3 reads TGTGCCAGCAGCCCGGGGTTAGACATGAACACTGAAGCTTTCTTT. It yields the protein CASSPGLDMNTEAFF.

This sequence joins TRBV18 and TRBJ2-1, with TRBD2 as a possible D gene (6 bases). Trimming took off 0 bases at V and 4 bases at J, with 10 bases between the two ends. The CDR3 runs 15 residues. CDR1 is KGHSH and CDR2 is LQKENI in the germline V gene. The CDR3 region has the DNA TGTGCCAGCTCACCACCGAGTGGGGGGTACAATGAGCAGTTCTTC. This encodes CASSPPSGGYNEQFF.

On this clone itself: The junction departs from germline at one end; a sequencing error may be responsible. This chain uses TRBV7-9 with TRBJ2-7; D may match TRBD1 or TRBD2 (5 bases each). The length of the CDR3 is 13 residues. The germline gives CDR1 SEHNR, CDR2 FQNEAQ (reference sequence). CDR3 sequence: CVSGQGTSYEQYF. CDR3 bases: TGTGTCAGCGGCCAGGGCACGTCCTACGAGCAGTACTTC.

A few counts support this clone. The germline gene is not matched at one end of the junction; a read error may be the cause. The DNA of the CDR3 is TGTGCCGGCAGTGGGGAGGGCCGGGGCTACACCTTC. Translation gives CAGSGEGRGYTF. The genes are TRBV5-6 and TRBJ1-2; no definite D call. CDR1 and CDR2 from the germline V gene are SGHDT and YYEEEE. CDR3 length: 12 residues.

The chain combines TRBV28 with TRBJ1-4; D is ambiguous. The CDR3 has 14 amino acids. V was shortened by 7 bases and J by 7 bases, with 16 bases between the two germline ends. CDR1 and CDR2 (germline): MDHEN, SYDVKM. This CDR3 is CASIGRRSSEKLFF. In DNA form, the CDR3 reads TGTGCCAGCATAGGTCGACGGAGCTCTGAAAAACTGTTTTTT.

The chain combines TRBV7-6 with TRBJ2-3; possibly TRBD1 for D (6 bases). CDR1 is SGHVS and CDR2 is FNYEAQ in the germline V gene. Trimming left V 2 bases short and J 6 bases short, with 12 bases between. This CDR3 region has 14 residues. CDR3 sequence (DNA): TGTGCCAGCAGCTTACAGGGGAGAGGGGATACGCAGTATTTT. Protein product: CASSLQGRGDTQYF.

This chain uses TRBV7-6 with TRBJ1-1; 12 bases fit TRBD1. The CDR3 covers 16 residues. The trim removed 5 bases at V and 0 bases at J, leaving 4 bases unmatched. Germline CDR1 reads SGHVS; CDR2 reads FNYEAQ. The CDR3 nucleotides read TGTGCCAGCAGCCGGGGACAGGGGGCGATGAACACTGAAGCTTTCTTT. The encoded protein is CASSRGQGAMNTEAFF.

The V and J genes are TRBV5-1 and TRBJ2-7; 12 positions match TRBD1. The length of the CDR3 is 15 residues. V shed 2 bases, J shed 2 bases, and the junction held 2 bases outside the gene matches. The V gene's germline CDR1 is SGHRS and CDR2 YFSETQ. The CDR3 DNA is TGCGCCAGCAGCTTCGGGGACAGGGGGCCCTACGAGCAGTACTTC. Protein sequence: CASSFGDRGPYEQYF.

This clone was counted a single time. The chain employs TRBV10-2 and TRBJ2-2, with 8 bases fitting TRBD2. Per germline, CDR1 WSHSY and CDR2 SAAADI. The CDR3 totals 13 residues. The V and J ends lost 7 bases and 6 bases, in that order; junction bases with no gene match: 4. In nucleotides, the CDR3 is TGCGCCAGCACGGGGGGGTGGGCCGGGGAGCTGTTTTTT. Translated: CASTGGWAGELFF.

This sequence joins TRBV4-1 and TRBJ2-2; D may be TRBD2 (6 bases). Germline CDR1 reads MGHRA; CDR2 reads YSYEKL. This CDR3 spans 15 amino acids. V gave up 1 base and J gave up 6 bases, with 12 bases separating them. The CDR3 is CASSQGGVLAGELFF. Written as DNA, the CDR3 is TGCGCCAGCAGCCAAGGGGGGGTTCTAGCCGGGGAGCTGTTTTTT.

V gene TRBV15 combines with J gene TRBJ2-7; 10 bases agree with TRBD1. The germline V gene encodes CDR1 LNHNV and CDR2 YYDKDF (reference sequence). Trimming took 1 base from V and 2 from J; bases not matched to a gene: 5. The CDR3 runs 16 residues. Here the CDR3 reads CATSRGVGQGTYEQYF. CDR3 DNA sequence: TGTGCCACCAGCAGAGGAGTGGGACAGGGGACCTACGAGCAGTACTTC.

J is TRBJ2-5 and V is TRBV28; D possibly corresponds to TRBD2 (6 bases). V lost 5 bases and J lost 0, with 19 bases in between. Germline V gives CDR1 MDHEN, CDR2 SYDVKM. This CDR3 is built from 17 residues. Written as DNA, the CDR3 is TGTGCCAGCAGTCCACGACTAGTTGGTAGCCACCAAGAGACCCAGTACTTC. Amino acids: CASSPRLVGSHQETQYF.

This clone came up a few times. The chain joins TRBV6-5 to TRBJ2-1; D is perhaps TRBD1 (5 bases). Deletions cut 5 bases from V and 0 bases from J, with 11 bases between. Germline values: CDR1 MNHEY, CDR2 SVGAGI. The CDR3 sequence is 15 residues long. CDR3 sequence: CASSKGRSSYNEQFF. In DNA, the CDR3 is TGTGCCAGCAGTAAGGGGCGGAGCTCCTACAATGAGCAGTTCTTC.

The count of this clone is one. CDR3 sequence reads: CASSSSSGSFYEQYF. As DNA, the CDR3 is TGCGCCAGCAGCTCAAGTAGCGGGAGTTTCTACGAGCAGTACTTC. The genes are TRBV5-1 and TRBJ2-7; 9 nucleotides match TRBD2. The ends lost 3 bases at V and 3 bases at J; junction bases unmatched: 7. CDR3 length: 15 amino acids. Germline V CDR1 and CDR2: SGHRS, YFSETQ.

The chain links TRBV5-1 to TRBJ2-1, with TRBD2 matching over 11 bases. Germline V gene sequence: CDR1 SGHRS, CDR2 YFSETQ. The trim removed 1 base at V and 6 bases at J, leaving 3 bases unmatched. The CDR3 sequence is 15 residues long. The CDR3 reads CASSLLAGGPNEQFF. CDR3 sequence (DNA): TGCGCCAGCAGCTTGTTAGCGGGAGGGCCCAATGAGCAGTTCTTC.

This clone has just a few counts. The CDR3 spells CASSLTPAGGNEQFF. As DNA, the CDR3 is TGTGCCAGCAGCTTAACCCCAGCGGGAGGCAATGAGCAGTTCTTC. The genes are TRBV11-3 and TRBJ2-1, with 9 bases aligning to TRBD2. The CDR3 is 15 residues long. Germline trimming cut 2 bases from V and 6 bases from J; bases unmatched to any gene: 5. Germline V CDR1 and CDR2: SGHNT, YENEEA.